The 19 T cell receptor beta chains below come from one sample, sequenced in a study of shared clonotypes between healthy human individuals. Assay: immunoSEQ multiplex PCR; the TCRdb copy retains only in-frame clones and omits some. The profile shows some 2,100,000 clones, approximately 94% of them singletons. CD45RO-negative, CCR7-selected cells formed the naive CD8 fraction, which excluded terminally differentiated effector memory CD45RA+ cells. The sample taken for sequencing was naive CD8+ T cells from PBMCs. These receptors all stem from a man between 18 and 35 years old in good health. Some clones in this sample may be carry-over from other donors' samples.

This chain uses TRBV14 with TRBJ2-3; D might be TRBD1 or TRBD2, each matching 5 bases. V lost 1 base, J lost 0 bases, and 14 bases lay in between. The CDR3 consists of 17 residues. Germline V gives CDR1 SGHDN, CDR2 FVKESK. The DNA of the CDR3 is TGTGCCAGCAGCCAAGGACCAGGGAGAGCTAGCACAGATACGCAGTATTTT. This translates into CASSQGPGRASTDTQYF.

The chain combines TRBV28 with TRBJ1-4; TRBD1 aligns across 7 bases. V lost 6 bases to trimming and J lost 7 bases; unmatched junction nucleotides: 8. Germline V gene sequence: CDR1 MDHEN, CDR2 SYDVKM. The CDR3 is made up of 14 amino acids. CDR3 loop: CASRTDRVAEKLFF. For the CDR3, the DNA is TGTGCCAGCAGAACAGACAGGGTGGCTGAAAAACTGTTTTTT.

The J gene is TRBJ2-5, the V gene TRBV13; 10 bases align to TRBD2. J lost 5 bases, V lost 5 bases, and 2 bases had no gene match. Germline CDR1 is PRHDT and CDR2 is FYEKMQ (reference sequence). CDR3 length: 13 amino acids. The CDR3 is CASSTGLAETQYF. The CDR3 DNA is TGTGCCAGCAGCACGGGACTAGCGGAGACCCAGTACTTC.

This rearrangement joins TRBV5-1 to TRBJ1-1; D uncertain. The V and J ends lost 0 bases and 5 bases respectively, with 14 bases between them. CDR1 and CDR2 from the germline V gene are SGHRS and YFSETQ. CDR3 length: 15 amino acids. The CDR3 DNA follows: TGCGCCAGCAGCTTGGGGGCAGTAGAATCTACTGAAGCTTTCTTT. It encodes CASSLGAVESTEAFF.

The chain has TRBV7-6 and TRBJ2-5; the D gene is possibly TRBD2 (6 bases). V lost 5 bases to trimming and J lost 5 bases, with 18 bases between them. Germline V CDR1 and CDR2: SGHVS, FNYEAQ. The CDR3 totals 15 residues. As DNA, the CDR3 is TGTGCCAGCAGCGGAGGGACGGCTCCGGGGGAGACCCAGTACTTC. Its translation is CASSGGTAPGETQYF.

The V call is TRBV13, the J call TRBJ2-5; 13 nucleotides match TRBD2. Germline trimming cut 4 bases from V and 5 bases from J; bases unmatched to any gene: 16. Germline V gene sequence: CDR1 PRHDT, CDR2 FYEKMQ (reference sequence). This CDR3 is built from 19 residues. The CDR3 DNA follows: TGTGCCAGCAGCTCCCATCAATCCGGGACTAGCGGGACCATGGAGACCCAGTACTTC. Its protein is CASSSHQSGTSGTMETQYF.

V is TRBV7-6 and J is TRBJ2-5, with D possibly matching TRBD1 (5 bases). V lost 5 bases to trimming and J lost 4 bases, with 23 bases between them. Germline lookup yields CDR1 SGHVS and CDR2 FNYEAQ. The CDR3 loop spans 17 amino acids. The CDR3 region has the DNA TGTGCCAGCAGCACCACGTTAGGTCTAGGGGTGGCAGAGACCCAGTACTTC. It is translated as CASSTTLGLGVAETQYF.

This rearrangement joins TRBV29-1 to TRBJ1-2, with TRBD1 identical over 9 bases. This CDR3 has 13 residues. Germline V lookup: CDR1 SQVTM, CDR2 ANQGSEA. The V gene end was trimmed by 8 bases and the J gene end by 3 bases; junction bases not matched to a gene: 7. The CDR3 DNA sequence: TGCAGCATAACAGGGGGCTTAGACTATGGCTACACCTTC. Its protein is CSITGGLDYGYTF.

V usage is TRBV4-3 and J usage is TRBJ1-2; maybe TRBD1 (6 bases). Deletions cut 2 bases from V and 4 bases from J, with 14 bases between. The CDR3 consists of 15 residues. In germline, CDR1 is LGHNA, CDR2 YSLEER. CDR3 bases: TGCGCCAGCAGCCAATTTCAGACAGGAACCTATGGCTACACCTTC. This encodes CASSQFQTGTYGYTF.

The chain combines TRBV4-3 with TRBJ2-3; D may correspond to TRBD1 or TRBD2 (7 bases each). CDR3 length: 15 amino acids. The germline V gene encodes CDR1 LGHNA and CDR2 YSLEER. V was cut by 0 bases and J by 6 bases, with 13 bases left in between. CDR3 sequence (DNA): TGCGCCAGCAGCCAAGAGGGGGGGACAGTCGATACGCAGTATTTT. This codes for CASSQEGGTVDTQYF.

The V call is TRBV6-1, the J call TRBJ2-5; D is possibly TRBD1 or TRBD2 (5 bases each). The germline CDR1 and CDR2 sequences are MNHNS and SASEGT. The CDR3 contains 13 residues. Trimming removed 3 bases from V and 6 bases from J, with 11 bases in between. CDR3 sequence: CASSEGVRQTQYF. Here the CDR3 DNA reads TGTGCCAGCAGTGAGGGGGTTCGCCAGACCCAGTACTTC.

This clone was picked up one time. Other DNA sequences in the sample encode the same CDR3. The chain joins TRBV4-1 to TRBJ2-3, with D tentatively TRBD1 or TRBD2 (5 bases each). The CDR3 runs to 14 residues. The V end was cut by 0 bases, the J end by 6 bases, with 10 bases between. Germline CDR1 and CDR2: MGHRA and YSYEKL. CDR3 nucleotides: TGCGCCAGCAGCCAAGACAGGGTAGCGGATACGCAGTATTTT. Its translation is CASSQDRVADTQYF.

The chain has TRBV4-1 and TRBJ1-2, with 9 bases identical to TRBD1. The CDR3 loop spans 17 amino acids. The germline gives CDR1 MGHRA, CDR2 YSYEKL. J lost 1 base, V lost 5 bases, and 11 bases had no gene match. The CDR3 region is CASSYTAGQGFNYGYTF. DNA for the CDR3: TGCGCCAGCAGCTACACGGCGGGACAGGGTTTTAACTATGGCTACACCTTC.

The chain couples TRBV7-2 to TRBJ2-1, with 11 bases that match TRBD2. Unmatched junction bases numbered 5, after V lost 4 bases and J lost 3 bases. This CDR3 contains 16 residues. Germline loops: CDR1 SGHTA, CDR2 FQGNSA. The CDR3 reads CASSSITSGGYNEQFF. In DNA form, the CDR3 reads TGTGCCAGCAGCTCCATAACTAGCGGGGGCTACAATGAGCAGTTCTTC.

This sequence joins TRBV2 and TRBJ1-1, with TRBD1 matching over 7 bases. The V gene end was trimmed by 11 bases and the J gene end by 5 bases; junction bases not matched to a gene: 5. There are 11 residues in the CDR3. Germline V gene sequence: CDR1 SNHLY, CDR2 FYNNEI. DNA of the CDR3: TGTGCCTGGAAACAGGGGACTGAAGCTTTCTTT. Amino acids: CAWKQGTEAFF. The full variable domain, in which reference TRBV2 and TRBJ1-1 provide the parts outside the CDR3, is EPEVTQTPSHQVTQMGQEVILRCVPISNHLYFYWYRQILGQKVEFLVSFYNNEISEKSEIFDDQFSVERPDGSNFTLKIRSTKLEDSAMYFCAWKQGTEAFFGQGTRLTVV.

The chain carries TRBV7-9 and TRBJ2-3, with a tentative D call TRBD2 (6 bases). Trimming shortened V by 3 bases and J by 5 bases, and 18 bases separated the two germline ends. Looked up from germline, CDR1 is SEHNR and CDR2 is FQNEAQ (reference sequence). This CDR3 has 16 residues. The CDR3 spells CASSLQGLAPEDTQYF. CDR3 nucleotides: TGTGCCAGCAGCTTGCAGGGACTGGCCCCTGAAGATACGCAGTATTTT.

The J gene is TRBJ2-1, the V gene TRBV4-2, with D unclear. The length of the CDR3 is 13 residues. Trimming took 4 bases from V and 7 from J, leaving 11 bases between them. CDR1 is LGHNA and CDR2 is YNFKEQ in the germline V gene. CDR3 DNA sequence: TGTGCCAGCAGCCGAGCCTTGGGTAATGAGCAGTTCTTC. Amino acid sequence: CASSRALGNEQFF.

This chain links TRBV6-1 with TRBJ2-7, with TRBD2 matching 7 bases. The CDR3 has 13 amino acids. The germline V gene encodes CDR1 MNHNS and CDR2 SASEGT. J lost 3 bases, V lost 7 bases, and 6 bases had no gene match. As DNA, the CDR3 is TGTGCCAGCAACGGACTAGTAAACTACGAGCAGTACTTC. Amino acids: CASNGLVNYEQYF.

The chain is built from TRBV28 and TRBJ1-1, with D unresolved. The germline V gene has CDR1 MDHEN and CDR2 SYDVKM. The CDR3 runs 13 residues. The V end was cut by 3 bases, the J end by 4 bases, with 9 bases between. The CDR3 DNA reads TGTGCCAGCAGTTTGGTTCTTGTCACTGAAGCTTTCTTT. It yields the protein CASSLVLVTEAFF.